The 21 T cell receptor beta chains below come from one sample, sequenced in a study of spatial heterogeneity in lung cancer. TCRdb re-derived calls from the 5' RACE reads in MiXCR, one entry per CDR3 protein. The table has 20,000 or so distinct CDR3 sequences, around 3.2% seen once. Regarding time point: sample taken at primary tumor resection. Unsorted whole RNA from tumor, nontumor lung or frozen PBMC underwent sequencing. Sample: PBMCs, taken at surgery. The receptor source for this set is a female donor with early-stage non-small cell lung cancer.

In DNA form, the CDR3 reads TGTGCCAGCAGCTTGGGGGCAGGGCACACCGGGGAGCTGTTTTTT. This gives the protein CASSLGAGHTGELFF. V and J are TRBV5-4 and TRBJ2-2, with a tentative D call TRBD1 (5 bases). Germline V gives CDR1 SGHNT, CDR2 YYREEE (reference sequence). This CDR3 is 15 amino acids long. Trimming took off 0 bases at V and 3 bases at J, with 9 bases between the two ends.

This clonotype was detected ten times or more. The rearrangement uses TRBV29-1 and TRBJ2-5; TRBD2 matches at 10 bases. The CDR3 spans 18 residues. Germline CDR1 reads SQVTM; CDR2 reads ANQGSEA. V trimming: 7 bases; J trimming: 4 bases; junction bases outside the gene matches: 21. CDR3 DNA: TGCAGCGCCTCAGGGGGCGATGGGCTAGCGGGAGCTTTAGAGACCCAGTACTTC. Translating gives CSASGGDGLAGALETQYF.

The sample holds many counts of this clonotype. The V and J genes are TRBV11-2 and TRBJ2-1; 7 nucleotides align to TRBD2. CDR3 size: 18 residues. Germline values: CDR1 SGHAT, CDR2 FQNNGV. V lost 1 base and J lost 0; bases outside the gene matches: 9. This CDR3 reads CASSLGTSMADSYNEQFF. In DNA, the CDR3 is TGTGCCAGCAGCTTAGGGACTAGTATGGCCGACTCCTACAATGAGCAGTTCTTC.

This clonotype was counted many times. The chain employs TRBV27 and TRBJ1-5; unclear D gene. The V end was cut by 1 base, the J end by 6 bases, with 7 bases between. The CDR3 spans 13 residues. The germline V gene encodes CDR1 MNHEY and CDR2 SMNVEV (reference sequence). The CDR3 here is CASSLYVTQPQHF. The CDR3 coding sequence is TGTGCCAGCAGTTTATACGTTACTCAGCCCCAGCATTTT.

The genes are TRBV5-4 and TRBJ2-7, with 14 bases fitting TRBD2. After removal of 4 bases from V and 2 bases from J, the junction contained 5 bases not matched to a gene. CDR3 length equals 16 residues. Germline V CDR1 and CDR2: SGHNT, YYREEE (reference sequence). The CDR3, as DNA: TGTGCCAGCAGCCGAGGGACTAGCGGGAGTCCCTACGAGCAGTACTTC. Amino acid sequence: CASSRGTSGSPYEQYF.

This clonotype has more than one count but fewer than ten. This sequence joins TRBV6-5 and TRBJ2-1; 7 positions match TRBD2. Germline values: CDR1 MNHEY, CDR2 SVGAGI. This CDR3 region has 13 residues. J was trimmed by 7 bases and V by 2 bases; bases with no gene match: 2. The CDR3: CASSYALANEQFF. Here the CDR3 DNA reads TGTGCCAGCAGTTACGCACTAGCGAATGAGCAGTTCTTC.

There are many counts of this clonotype. This chain joins TRBV20-1 and TRBJ2-1, with 10 bases lining up with TRBD2. The CDR3 totals 14 residues. The junction had 9 bases not matched to a gene; V was cut back by 7 bases and J by 6 bases. Germline V gene lookup returns CDR1 DFQATT and CDR2 SNEGSKA (reference sequence). The CDR3 loop reads CSVEREGRGNEQFF. The CDR3 nucleotides are TGCAGTGTAGAGCGGGAGGGCCGGGGCAATGAGCAGTTCTTC.

In its sample, this clonotype was seen many times. The chain employs TRBV4-1 and TRBJ2-1; no clear D. CDR1 and CDR2 from the germline V gene are MGHRA and YSYEKL. V was shortened by 4 bases and J by 13 bases, with 14 bases between the two germline ends. The CDR3 totals 12 residues. DNA of the CDR3: TGCGCCAGCAGCCCCTCCGGGCAGAAACAGTTCTTC. It specifies CASSPSGQKQFF.

This clonotype occurred many times. The chain recombines TRBV5-5 with TRBJ2-5; the match to TRBD1 covers 8 bases. The CDR3 contains 15 residues. The V segment lost 2 bases and the J segment 4 bases; nucleotides outside the gene matches: 7. The germline gives CDR1 SGHKS, CDR2 YYEKEE (reference sequence). The CDR3 region is CASSFRTGTVETQYF. As DNA, the CDR3 is TGTGCCAGCAGCTTTCGGACAGGGACGGTAGAGACCCAGTACTTC.

This clonotype was seen at least ten times. J is TRBJ2-1 and V is TRBV5-1, with 8 bases that match TRBD2. Losses at the gene ends were 4 bases for V and 5 bases for J; bases not matched to a gene: 5. Per the germline V gene, CDR1 is SGHRS and CDR2 is YFSETQ. The CDR3 runs to 14 residues. Here the CDR3 DNA reads TGCGCCAGCAGCCCTCTAGCGGGCAACAATGAGCAGTTCTTC. It translates to CASSPLAGNNEQFF.

There are many counts of this clonotype. The chain uses TRBV19 and TRBJ2-6; 15 bases match TRBD2. J gave up 2 bases and V 10 bases, and 9 bases lay outside the gene matches. Germline lookup yields CDR1 LNHDA and CDR2 SQIVND (reference sequence). This CDR3 has 18 residues. Written as DNA, the CDR3 is TGTGCCACCCTGGGGACTAGCGGGAGGATTACTGGGGCCAACGTCCTGACTTTC. Translated, it gives CATLGTSGRITGANVLTF.

This clonotype was seen a handful of times. The chain uses TRBV19 and TRBJ2-4; TRBD1 matches 9 bases. Germline lookup yields CDR1 LNHDA and CDR2 SQIVND (reference sequence). V lost 3 bases, J lost 8 bases, and 5 bases stayed unmatched. The CDR3 extends over 14 amino acids. The CDR3 DNA follows: TGTGCCAGTAGTATCGGGACAGGGAAGGACATTCAGTACTTC. Its translation: CASSIGTGKDIQYF. Looking up the rest from reference TRBV19 and TRBJ2-4 gives the full variable domain: DGGITQSPKYLFRKEGQNVTLSCEQNLNHDAMYWYRQDPGQGLRLIYYSQIVNDFQKGDIAEGYSVSREKKESFPLTVTSAQKNPTAFYLCASSIGTGKDIQYFGAGTRLSVL.

This clonotype showed up just a few times. A much larger clone differs by one base, so this may be a read error. This rearrangement joins TRBV28 to TRBJ2-1, with a tentative D call TRBD2 (6 bases). This CDR3 comprises 13 residues. The V gene's germline CDR1 is MDHEN and CDR2 SYDVKM. Written as DNA, the CDR3 is TGTGTCAGCCTCGGTAATGCGGGGAGTGAGCAGTTCTTC. Translating gives CVSLGNAGSEQFF.

This clonotype was observed at least ten times. The J gene is TRBJ1-2, the V gene TRBV5-1; D gene unclear. Deletions cut 1 base from V and 6 bases from J, with 7 bases between. Germline CDR1 reads SGHRS; CDR2 reads YFSETQ. The CDR3 extends over 12 amino acids. DNA of the CDR3: TGCGCCAGCAGCTTGCTCGGAGATGGCTACACCTTC. It specifies CASSLLGDGYTF.

This clonotype was counted at least ten times. The V and J genes are TRBV7-9 and TRBJ2-1; D is possibly TRBD2 (5 bases). The ends were cut back, 8 bases at V and 0 bases at J, with 14 bases in the middle. CDR3 length: 15 residues. Germline lookup yields CDR1 SEHNR and CDR2 FQNEAQ (reference sequence). The chain's CDR3 is CASWGALDSYNEQFF. The DNA of the CDR3 is TGTGCCAGCTGGGGAGCGTTGGACTCCTACAATGAGCAGTTCTTC.

This clonotype was recorded many times. V gene TRBV18 combines with J gene TRBJ1-2, with no clear D. The V gene's germline CDR1 is KGHSH and CDR2 LQKENI. The CDR3 is 14 amino acids. V was cut by 0 bases and J by 0 bases, with 5 bases left in between. CDR3 DNA: TGTGCCAGCTCACCACCGCGGTCTAACTATGGCTACACCTTC. It specifies CASSPPRSNYGYTF.

This clonotype was recorded at least ten times. This chain uses TRBV4-2 with TRBJ2-2, with TRBD2 identical over 14 bases. J was trimmed by 4 bases and V by 2 bases; bases with no gene match: 6. The germline V gene encodes CDR1 LGHNA and CDR2 YNFKEQ. The CDR3 spans 18 residues. In DNA, the CDR3 is TGTGCCAGCAGCCAATCCCAAGGACTAGCGGGAGGCACCGGGGAGCTGTTTTTT. As protein: CASSQSQGLAGGTGELFF.

This clonotype was counted many times. The V call is TRBV20-1, the J call TRBJ1-1; the D gene is possibly TRBD1 (5 bases). Germline assignment: CDR1 DFQATT and CDR2 SNEGSKA (reference sequence). V lost 3 bases, J lost 0 bases, and 26 bases lay in between. This CDR3 region has 19 residues. The CDR3 nucleotides are TGCAGTGCTAGGGCGTTGCGGGGCCGGGTAGCAGAAATGAACACTGAAGCTTTCTTT. Amino acids: CSARALRGRVAEMNTEAFF.

In this sample, this clonotype turned up many times. This chain links TRBV12-3 or TRBV12-4 with TRBJ2-2; D remains ambiguous. The V and J ends lost 8 bases and 5 bases respectively, with 18 bases between them. The CDR3 runs to 15 residues. The CDR3 here is CASGDWAAQTGELFF. CDR3 nucleotides: TGTGCCAGCGGGGATTGGGCAGCTCAGACCGGGGAGCTGTTTTTT.

At least ten counts were recorded for this clonotype. The chain is built from TRBV2 and TRBJ1-1, with 7 bases lining up with TRBD1. V lost 5 bases, J lost 0 bases, and 3 bases stayed unmatched. This CDR3 comprises 14 residues. CDR1 is SNHLY, CDR2 FYNNEI, per germline. This chain's CDR3 is CASSPTGLNTEAFF. In DNA form, the CDR3 reads TGTGCCAGCAGTCCGACAGGGTTGAACACTGAAGCTTTCTTT.

In this sample, this clonotype turned up many times. V and J are TRBV27 and TRBJ2-2; D is undetermined. Trimming took 7 bases from V and 4 from J, leaving 22 bases between them. The CDR3 runs 17 residues. Germline CDR1 reads MNHEY; CDR2 reads SMNVEV (reference sequence). The CDR3 sequence is CASTQGPPVTGTGELFF. CDR3 sequence (DNA): TGTGCCAGCACCCAAGGACCCCCGGTAACGGGCACCGGGGAGCTGTTTTTT.